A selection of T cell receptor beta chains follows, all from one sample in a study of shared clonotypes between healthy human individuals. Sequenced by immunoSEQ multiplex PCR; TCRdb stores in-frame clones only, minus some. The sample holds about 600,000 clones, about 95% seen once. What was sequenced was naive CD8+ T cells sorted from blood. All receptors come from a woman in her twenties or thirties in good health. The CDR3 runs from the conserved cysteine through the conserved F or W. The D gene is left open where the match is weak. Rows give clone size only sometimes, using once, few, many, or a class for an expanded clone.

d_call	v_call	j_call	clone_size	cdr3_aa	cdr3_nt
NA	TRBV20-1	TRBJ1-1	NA	CSANLGAEAFF	TGCAGTGCTAACCTTGGGGCTGAAGCTTTCTTT
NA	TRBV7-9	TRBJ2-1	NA	CASSRDSDEQFF	TGTGCCAGCAGCCGAGACAGCGATGAGCAGTTCTTC
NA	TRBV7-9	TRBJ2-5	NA	CASMAAEREQYF	TGTGCCAGCATGGCCGCCGAGAGGGAGCAGTACTTC
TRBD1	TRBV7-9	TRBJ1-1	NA	CASSLPGTDTNTEAFF	TGTGCCAGCAGCCTGCCCGGGACAGACACGAACACTGAAGCTTTCTTT
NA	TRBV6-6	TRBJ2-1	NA	CASSYGRNNEQFF	TGTGCCAGCAGTTACGGGAGGAACAATGAGCAGTTCTTC
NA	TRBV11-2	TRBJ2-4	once	CASSLAQFGGKNIQYF	TGTGCCAGCAGCTTAGCTCAGTTCGGCGGCAAAAACATTCAGTACTTC
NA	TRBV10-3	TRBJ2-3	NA	CAIGLGDTQYF	TGTGCCATCGGGCTGGGAGATACGCAGTATTTT
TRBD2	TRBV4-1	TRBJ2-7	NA	CASSQLAGEYEQYF	TGCGCCAGCAGCCAACTAGCGGGAGAATACGAGCAGTACTTC
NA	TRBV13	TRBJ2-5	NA	CASSTRQSQETQYF	TGTGCCAGCAGCACAAGACAGAGCCAAGAGACCCAGTACTTC
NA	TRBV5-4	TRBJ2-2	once	CASSPTSFGAGELFF	TGTGCCAGCAGCCCTACTTCCTTTGGGGCCGGGGAGCTGTTTTTT
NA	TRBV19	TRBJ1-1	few	CASSSTENTEAFF	TGTGCCAGTAGTAGCACTGAGAACACTGAAGCTTTCTTT
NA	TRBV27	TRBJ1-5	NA	CASGGFEGKWPQHF	TGTGCCAGTGGGGGATTTGAAGGGAAATGGCCCCAGCATTTT
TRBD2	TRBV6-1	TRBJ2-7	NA	CASSEYISGSTAYEQYF	TGTGCCAGCAGTGAATACATTAGCGGGAGCACGGCCTACGAGCAGTACTTC
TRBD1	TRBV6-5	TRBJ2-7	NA	CASSPGQGITYEQYF	TGTGCCAGCAGTCCGGGACAGGGGATTACCTACGAGCAGTACTTC
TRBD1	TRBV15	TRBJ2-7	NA	CATSTDRGLDEQYF	TGTGCCACCAGTACGGACAGGGGGCTGGACGAGCAGTACTTC
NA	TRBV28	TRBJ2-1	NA	CASSRENYNEQFF	TGTGCCAGCAGTCGGGAGAACTACAATGAGCAGTTCTTC
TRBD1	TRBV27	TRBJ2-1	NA	CASSSGTGAYNEQFF	TGTGCCAGCAGTTCCGGGACAGGGGCTTACAATGAGCAGTTCTTC
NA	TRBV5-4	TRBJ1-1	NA	CASSLWGRTEAFF	TGTGCCAGCAGCTTGTGGGGGCGGACTGAAGCTTTCTTT
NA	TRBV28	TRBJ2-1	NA	CASRGDSYNEQFF	TGTGCCAGCAGGGGGGACTCCTACAATGAGCAGTTCTTC
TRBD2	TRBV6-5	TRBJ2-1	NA	CASSPGLAYYNEQFF	TGTGCCAGCAGTCCCGGACTAGCGTACTACAATGAGCAGTTCTTC
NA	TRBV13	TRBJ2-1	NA	CASSLGPQGYGNEQFF	TGTGCCAGCAGCTTAGGCCCCCAGGGGTATGGCAATGAGCAGTTCTTC
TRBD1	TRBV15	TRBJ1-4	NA	CATSSTGGYEKLFF	TGTGCCACCAGTTCGACAGGGGGCTATGAAAAACTGTTTTTT
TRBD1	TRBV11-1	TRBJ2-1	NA	CASSDRDRGPDEQFF	TGTGCCAGCAGCGACCGGGACAGGGGGCCGGATGAGCAGTTCTTC
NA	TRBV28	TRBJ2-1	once	CASSLAAHEQFF	TGTGCCAGCAGTTTGGCGGCCCATGAGCAGTTCTTC
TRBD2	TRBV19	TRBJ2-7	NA	CASSSERGLAVYEQYF	TGTGCCAGTAGTTCGGAGAGGGGACTAGCGGTCTACGAGCAGTACTTC